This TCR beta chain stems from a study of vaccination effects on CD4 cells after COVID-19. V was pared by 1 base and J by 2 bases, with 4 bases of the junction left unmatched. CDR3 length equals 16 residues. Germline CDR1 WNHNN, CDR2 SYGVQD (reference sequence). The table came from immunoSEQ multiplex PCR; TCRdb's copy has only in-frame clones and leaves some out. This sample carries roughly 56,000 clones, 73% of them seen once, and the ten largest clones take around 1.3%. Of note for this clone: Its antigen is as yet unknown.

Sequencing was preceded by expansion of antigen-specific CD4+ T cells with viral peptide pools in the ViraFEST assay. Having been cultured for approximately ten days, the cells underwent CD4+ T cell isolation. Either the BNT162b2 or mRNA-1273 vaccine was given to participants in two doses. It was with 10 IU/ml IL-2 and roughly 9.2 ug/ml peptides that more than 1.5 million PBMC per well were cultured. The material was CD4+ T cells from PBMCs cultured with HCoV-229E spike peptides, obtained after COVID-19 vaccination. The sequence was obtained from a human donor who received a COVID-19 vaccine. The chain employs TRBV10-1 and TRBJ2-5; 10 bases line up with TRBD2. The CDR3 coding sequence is TGCGCCAGCAGTGAGTTAGTTAGCGGGGGGCAAGAGACCCAGTACTTC. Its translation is CASSELVSGGQETQYF.